Detailed here is one T cell receptor beta chain. Its specificity is unknown. The sample is drawn from a study of CD8+ T cells in alopecia areata. Notes on the study in general: In lesional scalp, particularly from alopecia totalis/universalis, clonality was higher than in normal scalp. Resident alphabeta T cells of normal skin are also sequenced in scalp samples.

Peripheral blood and lesional scalp punch biopsies came from alopecia areata patients. PBMCs provided sorted CD4+ and CD8+ T cells. Investigators isolated RNA and reverse transcribed it into cDNA to act as the sequencing template. Profiling relied on immunoSEQ multiplex PCR, and the TCRdb table lists in-frame clones only, not all of them. The sample has approximately 89,000 clones, 51% seen once. The CDR3 has 15 residues. From germline, CDR1 is MGHRA and CDR2 YSYEKL. V dropped 1 base and J dropped 8 bases, with 14 bases sitting between them. The chain combines TRBV4-1 with TRBJ2-2, with D hard to call. The TCR was taken from a human donor with alopecia areata. The specimen sequenced was NKG2D-high CD8+ T cells sorted from blood. The CDR3 coding sequence is TGCGCCAGCAGCCAAGCGGGCTCCTATGGGGGGGAGCTGTTTTTT. Translated: CASSQAGSYGGELFF.